Below are 15 T cell receptor beta chains sequenced from a single sample in a study of molecular identifiers for immune sequencing clone quantification. TCRdb independently ran MiXCR on the PCR reads; one entry per CDR3 protein. The sample carries about 640,000 distinct CDR3 sequences, about 20% recorded once. The sample was naive CD8+ T cells from blood, with Jurkat cell RNA spiked in. Specified subset: FACS-sorted CD8+CD4-CCR7+CD45RA+ naive T cells. The receptors come from a human donor in good health. Some libraries in this study had Jurkat cell RNA spiked in.

This clonotype was found many times. The V gene is TRBV7-9, the J gene TRBJ2-2, with D unresolved. The V gene lost 4 bases and the J gene lost 8 bases, with 14 bases spanning the gap. Germline CDR1 is SEHNR and CDR2 is FQNEAQ (reference sequence). The CDR3 is 14 amino acids. CDR3 protein: CASSSPQASGELFF. For the CDR3, the DNA is TGTGCCAGCAGCTCCCCTCAGGCCTCTGGGGAGCTGTTTTTT.

This clonotype was seen ten or more times. This sequence joins TRBV6-2 or TRBV6-3 and TRBJ2-5, with D uncertain. V lost 6 bases, J lost 0 bases, and 8 bases lay in between. The CDR3 is 13 residues long. CDR1 and CDR2 from the germline V gene are MNHEY and SVGEGT. The CDR3 loop reads CASSRRYQETQYF. DNA for the CDR3: TGTGCCAGCAGCAGACGGTACCAAGAGACCCAGTACTTC.

This clonotype has a count of ten or more. The gene calls are TRBV7-9 and TRBJ1-2; 9 positions match TRBD1. V was pared by 2 bases and J by 4 bases, with 5 bases of the junction left unmatched. CDR3 length equals 15 residues. CDR1 is SEHNR, CDR2 FQNEAQ, per germline (reference sequence). The CDR3 is CASSLPRTGAYGYTF. Here the CDR3 DNA reads TGTGCCAGCAGCTTACCGAGGACAGGGGCCTATGGCTACACCTTC.

To note about this clonotype: Its ends do not fully match the called genes, so a read error is possible. V usage is TRBV30 and J usage is TRBJ2-3; 12 nucleotides align to TRBD2. Germline V lookup: CDR1 GTSNPN, CDR2 SVGIG (reference sequence). There are 15 residues in the CDR3. The CDR3 DNA sequence: TGTGCCTGGAGCTGGCTAGCGGGGGGGGCAGATACGCGGTATTTT. This sequence encodes CAWSWLAGGADTRYF.

This clonotype turned up a few times. V usage is TRBV6-2 or TRBV6-3 and J usage is TRBJ2-2; 12 bases align to TRBD2. This CDR3 spans 15 amino acids. The germline CDR1 and CDR2 sequences are MNHEY and SVGEGT. J gave up 6 bases and V 6 bases, and 5 bases lay outside the gene matches. CDR3 DNA sequence: TGTGCCAGCAGACTTGGACTAGCGGGGCCCGGGGAGCTGTTTTTT. This gives the protein CASRLGLAGPGELFF.

This clonotype was picked up many times. This chain connects TRBV4-3 to TRBJ2-7, with D unclear. CDR3 size: 14 residues. Germline CDR1 reads LGHNA; CDR2 reads YSLEER. Trimming pared 0 bases from V and 0 bases from J, leaving 6 bases between. The CDR3 sequence: CASSQDTGSYEQYF. The CDR3 DNA reads as TGCGCCAGCAGCCAAGATACGGGCTCCTACGAGCAGTACTTC.

This clonotype showed up many times. CDR3 amino acids: CSARTVFQETQYF. The CDR3 region has the DNA TGCAGTGCCAGGACAGTTTTCCAAGAGACCCAGTACTTC. The chain is built from TRBV20-1 and TRBJ2-5, with D possibly being TRBD1 (6 bases). This CDR3 spans 13 amino acids. V gave up 6 bases and J gave up 1 base, with 12 bases separating them. Germline CDR1 reads DFQATT; CDR2 reads SNEGSKA (reference sequence).

The chain has TRBV11-2 and TRBJ1-3, with TRBD1 identical over 8 bases. The CDR3 sequence is 16 residues long. The V gene's germline CDR1 is SGHAT and CDR2 FQNNGV. V gave up 5 bases and J gave up 1 base; unmatched junction bases: 7. CDR3 sequence reads: CASSPQTGDSGNTIYF. CDR3 nucleotide sequence: TGTGCCAGCAGCCCCCAGACAGGGGATTCTGGAAACACCATATATTTT.

Ten or more counts support this clonotype. The chain couples TRBV20-1 to TRBJ1-1; D is unresolved. Deletions cut 2 bases from V and 0 bases from J, with 4 bases between. The CDR3 totals 12 residues. Germline assignment: CDR1 DFQATT and CDR2 SNEGSKA (reference sequence). CDR3 nucleotide sequence: TGCAGTGCTAGACAGCTGAACACTGAAGCTTTCTTT. Encoded protein: CSARQLNTEAFF.

This clonotype was observed many times. The chain has TRBV20-1 and TRBJ2-7, with a weak D call TRBD1 (5 bases). V lost 0 bases to trimming and J lost 1 base, with 13 bases between them. The CDR3 is 15 amino acids. Per germline, CDR1 DFQATT and CDR2 SNEGSKA (reference sequence). CDR3 amino acids: CSARDQGRSSYEQYF. CDR3 DNA: TGCAGTGCTAGAGACCAGGGAAGGTCGTCCTACGAGCAGTACTTC.

The rearrangement joins TRBV7-9 to TRBJ2-5; 7 bases line up with TRBD1. The V and J ends lost 0 bases and 5 bases, in that order; junction bases with no gene match: 9. Germline assignment: CDR1 SEHNR and CDR2 FQNEAQ (reference sequence). This CDR3 region has 16 residues. As DNA, the CDR3 is TGTGCCAGCAGCTTAGCGGAGACAGGGTTAGGGGAGACCCAGTACTTC. Translated: CASSLAETGLGETQYF. The complete variable domain, with remaining parts taken from reference TRBV7-9 and TRBJ2-5, reads DTGVSQNPRHKITKRGQNVTFRCDPISEHNRLYWYRQTLGQGPEFLTYFQNEAQLEKSRLLSDRFSAERPKGSFSTLEIQRTEQGDSAMYLCASSLAETGLGETQYFGPGTRLLVL.

This clonotype was detected many times. This chain joins TRBV3-1 and TRBJ1-4; a weak D match, TRBD1 (5 bases). Germline CDR1 and CDR2: LGHDT and YNNKEL (reference sequence). V was trimmed by 1 base and J by 7 bases, leaving 13 bases between them. CDR3 length equals 15 residues. The CDR3 reads CASSQVETAGEKLFF. In DNA, the CDR3 is TGTGCCAGCAGCCAAGTAGAGACAGCGGGTGAAAAACTGTTTTTT.

V and J are TRBV20-1 and TRBJ2-7, with a tentative D call TRBD1 (6 bases). The CDR3 is 17 residues long. Trimming took off 2 bases at V and 0 bases at J, with 20 bases between the two ends. Germline V gene data show CDR1 as DFQATT and CDR2 as SNEGSKA (reference sequence). DNA for the CDR3: TGCAGTGCTAGACCTCAAGTACCCCACAGGGACTCCTACGAGCAGTACTTC. Its translation is CSARPQVPHRDSYEQYF.

This clonotype was detected many times. The chain recombines TRBV2 with TRBJ2-7; 7 bases line up with TRBD2. The V gene end was trimmed by 6 bases and the J gene end by 5 bases; junction bases not matched to a gene: 4. Germline assignment: CDR1 SNHLY and CDR2 FYNNEI. The CDR3 sequence is 12 residues long. CDR3 sequence reads: CASSGGSHEQYF. CDR3 sequence (DNA): TGTGCCAGCAGCGGCGGGAGTCACGAGCAGTACTTC.

The sample holds a few counts of this clonotype. The chain uses TRBV7-2 and TRBJ2-7; TRBD1 might be the D (5 bases). Germline CDR1 and CDR2: SGHTA and FQGNSA. Trimming took off 4 bases at V and 1 base at J, with 14 bases between the two ends. This CDR3 region has 15 residues. The CDR3, as DNA: TGTGCCAGCAGCTCGGAACAGGACGGATCCTACGAGCAGTACTTC. It is translated as CASSSEQDGSYEQYF.